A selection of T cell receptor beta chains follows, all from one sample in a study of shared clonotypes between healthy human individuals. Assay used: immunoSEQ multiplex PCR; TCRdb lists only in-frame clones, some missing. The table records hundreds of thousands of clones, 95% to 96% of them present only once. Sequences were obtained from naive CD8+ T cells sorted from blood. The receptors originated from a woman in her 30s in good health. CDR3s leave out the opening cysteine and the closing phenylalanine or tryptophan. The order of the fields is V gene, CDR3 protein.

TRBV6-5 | ASSYSGSTEAF
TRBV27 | ASSTGPEYEQY
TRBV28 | ASSLENLRTRNYGYT
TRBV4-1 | ASSPPAPRSYNEQF
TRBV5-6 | ASSLGTGTNTEAF
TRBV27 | ASSFLASNTGELF
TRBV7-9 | ASSFGTLYEQY
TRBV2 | ASSYLLAGYYNEQF
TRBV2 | ASRGDASYEQY
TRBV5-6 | ASSFGQTYEQY
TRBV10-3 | AISARQGGGQETQY
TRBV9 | ASSVEHIYNEQF
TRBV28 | ASSLTGGMNTEAF
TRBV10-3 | ARGGHLAKNIQY
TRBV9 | ASSVWGSGTGELF